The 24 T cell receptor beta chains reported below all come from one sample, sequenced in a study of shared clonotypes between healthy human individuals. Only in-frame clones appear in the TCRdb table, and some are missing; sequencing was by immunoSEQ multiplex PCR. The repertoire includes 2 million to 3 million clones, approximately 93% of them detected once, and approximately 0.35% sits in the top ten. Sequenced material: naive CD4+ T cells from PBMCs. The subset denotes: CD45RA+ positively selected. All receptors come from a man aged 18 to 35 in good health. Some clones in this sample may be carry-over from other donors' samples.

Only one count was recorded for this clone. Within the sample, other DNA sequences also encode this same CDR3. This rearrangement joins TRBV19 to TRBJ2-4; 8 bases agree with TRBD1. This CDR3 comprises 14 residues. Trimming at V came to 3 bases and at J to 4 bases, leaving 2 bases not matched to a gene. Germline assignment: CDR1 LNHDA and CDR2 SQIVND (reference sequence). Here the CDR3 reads CASSIQGAKNIQYF. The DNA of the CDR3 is TGTGCCAGTAGTATCCAGGGGGCAAAAAACATTCAGTACTTC.

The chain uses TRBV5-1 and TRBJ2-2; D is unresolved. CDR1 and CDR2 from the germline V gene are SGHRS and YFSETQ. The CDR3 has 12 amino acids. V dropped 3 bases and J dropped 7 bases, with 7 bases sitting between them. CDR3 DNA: TGCGCCAGCAGCTCGTTTGGCGGGGAGCTGTTTTTT. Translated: CASSSFGGELFF.

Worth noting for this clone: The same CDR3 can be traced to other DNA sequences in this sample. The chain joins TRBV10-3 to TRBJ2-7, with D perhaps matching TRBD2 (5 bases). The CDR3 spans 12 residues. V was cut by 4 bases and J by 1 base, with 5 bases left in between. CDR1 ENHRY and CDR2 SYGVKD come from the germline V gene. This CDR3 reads CAISGGSYEQYF. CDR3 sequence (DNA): TGTGCCATCAGTGGAGGGTCCTACGAGCAGTACTTC.

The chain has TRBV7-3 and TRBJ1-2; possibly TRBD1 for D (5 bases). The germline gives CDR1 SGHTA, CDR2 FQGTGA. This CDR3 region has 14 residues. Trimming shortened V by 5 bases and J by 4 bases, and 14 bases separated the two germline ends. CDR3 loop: CASSPQGYGYGYTF. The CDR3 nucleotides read TGTGCCAGCAGCCCCCAGGGCTACGGCTATGGCTACACCTTC.

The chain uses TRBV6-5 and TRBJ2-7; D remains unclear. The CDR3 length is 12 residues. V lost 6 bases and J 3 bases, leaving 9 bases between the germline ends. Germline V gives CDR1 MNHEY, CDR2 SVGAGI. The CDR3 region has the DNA TGTGCCAGCAGCGAAGGGTACTACGAGCAGTACTTC. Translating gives CASSEGYYEQYF.

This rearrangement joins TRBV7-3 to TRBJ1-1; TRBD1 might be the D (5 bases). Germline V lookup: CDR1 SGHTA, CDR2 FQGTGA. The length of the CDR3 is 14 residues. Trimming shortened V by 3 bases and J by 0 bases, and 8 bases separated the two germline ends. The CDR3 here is CASSFGTVNTEAFF. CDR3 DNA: TGTGCCAGCAGCTTCGGGACGGTGAACACTGAAGCTTTCTTT. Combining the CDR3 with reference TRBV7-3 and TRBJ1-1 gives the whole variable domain GAGVSQTPSNKVTEKGKYVELRCDPISGHTALYWYRQSLGQGPEFLIYFQGTGAADDSGLPNDRFFAVRPEGSVSTLKIQRTERGDSAVYLCASSFGTVNTEAFFGQGTRLTVV.

This CDR3 is CASGYGVAGELFF. The CDR3, as DNA: TGTGCCAGCGGTTACGGGGTCGCCGGGGAGCTGTTTTTT. The chain employs TRBV28 and TRBJ2-2; D perhaps matches TRBD2 (5 bases). Germline assignment: CDR1 MDHEN and CDR2 SYDVKM. The CDR3 spans 13 residues. Trimming removed 8 bases at V and 6 bases at J, with 13 bases between.

CDR3 sequence reads: CASSPPGQPYEQYF. For the CDR3, the DNA is TGTGCCAGCAGCCCCCCAGGGCAGCCTTACGAGCAGTACTTC. This sequence joins TRBV11-2 and TRBJ2-7, with a possible D match to TRBD1 (5 bases). This CDR3 has 14 amino acids. Trimming took 5 bases from V and 4 from J, leaving 15 bases between them. Germline loops: CDR1 SGHAT, CDR2 FQNNGV.

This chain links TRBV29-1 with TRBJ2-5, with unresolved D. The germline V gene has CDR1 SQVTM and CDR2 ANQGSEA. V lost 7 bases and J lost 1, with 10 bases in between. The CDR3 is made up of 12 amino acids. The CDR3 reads CSGAVAQETQYF. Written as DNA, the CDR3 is TGCAGCGGAGCAGTAGCCCAAGAGACCCAGTACTTC. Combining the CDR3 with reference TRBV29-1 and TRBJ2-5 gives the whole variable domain SAVISQKPSRDICQRGTSLTIQCQVDSQVTMMFWYRQQPGQSLTLIATANQGSEATYESGFVIDKFPISRPNLTFSTLTVSNMSPEDSSIYLCSGAVAQETQYFGPGTRLLVL.

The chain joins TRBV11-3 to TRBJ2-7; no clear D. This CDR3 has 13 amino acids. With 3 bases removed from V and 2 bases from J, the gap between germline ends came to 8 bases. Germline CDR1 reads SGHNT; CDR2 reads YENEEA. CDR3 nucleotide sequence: TGTGCCAGCAGCTTGAGACCCACCTACGAGCAGTACTTC. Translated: CASSLRPTYEQYF.

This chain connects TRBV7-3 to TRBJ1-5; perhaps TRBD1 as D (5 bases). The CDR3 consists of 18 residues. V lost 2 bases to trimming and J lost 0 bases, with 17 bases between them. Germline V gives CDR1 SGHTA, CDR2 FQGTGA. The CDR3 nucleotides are TGTGCCAGCAGCTTAGGGAAGGGATGGGGGTATAGCAATCAGCCCCAGCATTTT. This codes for CASSLGKGWGYSNQPQHF.

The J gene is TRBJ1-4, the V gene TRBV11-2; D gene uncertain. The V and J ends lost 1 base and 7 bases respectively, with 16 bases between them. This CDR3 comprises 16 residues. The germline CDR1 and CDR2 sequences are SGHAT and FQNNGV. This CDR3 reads CASSLGPVVVGEKLFF. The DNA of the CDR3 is TGTGCCAGCAGCTTAGGTCCGGTGGTGGTGGGTGAAAAACTGTTTTTT.

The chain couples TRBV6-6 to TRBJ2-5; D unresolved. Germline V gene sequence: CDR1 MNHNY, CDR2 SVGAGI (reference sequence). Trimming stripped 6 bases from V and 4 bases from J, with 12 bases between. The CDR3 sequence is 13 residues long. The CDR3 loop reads CASSSPTPETQYF. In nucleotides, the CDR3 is TGTGCCAGCAGCTCCCCAACCCCAGAGACCCAGTACTTC.

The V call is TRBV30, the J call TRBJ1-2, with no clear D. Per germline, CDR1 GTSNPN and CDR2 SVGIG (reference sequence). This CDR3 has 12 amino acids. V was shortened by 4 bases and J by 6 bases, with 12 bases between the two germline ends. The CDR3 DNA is TGTGCCTGGAATTTTAGGATAGATGGCTACACCTTC. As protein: CAWNFRIDGYTF.

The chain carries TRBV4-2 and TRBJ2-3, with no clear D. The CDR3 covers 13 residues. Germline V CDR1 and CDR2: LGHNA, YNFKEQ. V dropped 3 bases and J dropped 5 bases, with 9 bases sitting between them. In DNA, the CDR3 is TGTGCCAGCAGCCAGTGGTATCGAGATACGCAGTATTTT. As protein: CASSQWYRDTQYF.

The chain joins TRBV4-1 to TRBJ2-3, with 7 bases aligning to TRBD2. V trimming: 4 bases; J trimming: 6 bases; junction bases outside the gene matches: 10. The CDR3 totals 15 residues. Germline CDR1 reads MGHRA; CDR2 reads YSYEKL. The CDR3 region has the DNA TGCGCCAGCAGCCCCCGGACGGGGGGTTTGGATACGCAGTATTTT. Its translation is CASSPRTGGLDTQYF.

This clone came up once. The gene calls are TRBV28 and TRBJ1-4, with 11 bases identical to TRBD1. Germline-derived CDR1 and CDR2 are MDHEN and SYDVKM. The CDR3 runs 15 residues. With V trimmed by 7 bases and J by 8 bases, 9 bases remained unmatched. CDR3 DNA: TGTGCCAGCACCCCCGGGGGGACAGGGGGGGAAAAACTGTTTTTT. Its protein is CASTPGGTGGEKLFF.

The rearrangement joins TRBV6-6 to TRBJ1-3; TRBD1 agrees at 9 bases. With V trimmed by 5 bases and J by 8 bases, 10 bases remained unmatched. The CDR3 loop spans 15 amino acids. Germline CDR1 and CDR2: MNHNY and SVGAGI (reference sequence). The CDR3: CASSDPGQGLDTIYF. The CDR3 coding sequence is TGTGCCAGCAGTGACCCGGGACAGGGCTTAGACACCATATATTTT.

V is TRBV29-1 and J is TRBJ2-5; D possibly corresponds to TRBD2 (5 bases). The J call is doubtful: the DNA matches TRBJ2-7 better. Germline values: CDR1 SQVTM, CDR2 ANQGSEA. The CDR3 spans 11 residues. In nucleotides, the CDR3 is TGCAGCGTTAACGGGAACTCCGAGCAGTACTTC. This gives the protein CSVNGNSEQYF.

CDR3 residues: CASSLASREQYF. CDR3 coding DNA: TGTGCCAGCAGTTTAGCGAGTCGGGAACAGTACTTC. The V call is TRBV28, the J call TRBJ2-5; TRBD2 might be the D (5 bases). The CDR3 is 12 amino acids. In germline, CDR1 is MDHEN, CDR2 SYDVKM. V was pared by 2 bases and J by 11 bases, with 12 bases between. Supplemented by reference TRBV28 and TRBJ2-5, the full variable domain reads DVKVTQSSRYLVKRTGEKVFLECVQDMDHENMFWYRQDPGLGLRLIYFSYDVKMKEKGDIPEGYSVSREKKERFSLILESASTNQTSMYLCASSLASREQYFGPGTRLLVL.

The CDR3 DNA is TGTGCCAGCAGTTCCCGACAGCTCCACGAGCAGTACTTC. Its protein product is CASSSRQLHEQYF. The chain has TRBV6-5 and TRBJ2-7, with a possible D match to TRBD1 (5 bases). The V gene's germline CDR1 is MNHEY and CDR2 SVGAGI. The V end lost 4 bases, the J end lost 5 bases, and 12 bases lay between the germline ends. The CDR3 length is 13 residues.

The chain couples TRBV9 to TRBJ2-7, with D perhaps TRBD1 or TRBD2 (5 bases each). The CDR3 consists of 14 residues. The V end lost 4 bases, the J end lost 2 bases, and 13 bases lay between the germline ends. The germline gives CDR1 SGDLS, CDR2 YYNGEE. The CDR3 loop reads CASSTSGTPYEQYF. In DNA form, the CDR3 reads TGTGCCAGCAGCACCTCCGGGACCCCCTACGAGCAGTACTTC. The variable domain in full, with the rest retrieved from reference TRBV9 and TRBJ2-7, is DSGVTQTPKHLITATGQRVTLRCSPRSGDLSVYWYQQSLDQGLQFLIQYYNGEERAKGNILERFSAQQFPDLHSELNLSSLELGDSALYFCASSTSGTPYEQYFGPGTRLTVT.

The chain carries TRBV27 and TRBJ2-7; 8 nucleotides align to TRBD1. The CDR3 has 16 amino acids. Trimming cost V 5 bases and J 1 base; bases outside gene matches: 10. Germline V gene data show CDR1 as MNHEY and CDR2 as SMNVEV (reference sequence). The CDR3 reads CASSAYIGTGSYEQYF. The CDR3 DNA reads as TGTGCCAGCAGTGCTTACATTGGGACAGGTTCCTACGAGCAGTACTTC.

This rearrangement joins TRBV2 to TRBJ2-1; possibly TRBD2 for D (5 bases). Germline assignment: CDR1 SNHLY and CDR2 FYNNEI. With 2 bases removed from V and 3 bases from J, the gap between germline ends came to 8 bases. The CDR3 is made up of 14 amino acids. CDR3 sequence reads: CASSELTSYNEQFF. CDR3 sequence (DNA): TGTGCCAGCAGTGAACTCACTAGCTACAATGAGCAGTTCTTC.